Each of the 6 T cell receptor beta chains below was sequenced from the same sample in a study of spatial heterogeneity in lung cancer. Time point: blood at routine non-recurrence follow-up after resection. Each CDR3 protein is one row after TCRdb ran MiXCR on the 5' RACE reads. The data show 100,000 to 120,000 distinct CDR3 sequences, 9.5% to 14% seen once. Source: PBMCs, taken at follow-up. Source of these receptors: a female donor with early-stage non-small cell lung cancer.

V gene TRBV7-2 combines with J gene TRBJ2-1; no clear D. CDR3 size: 12 residues. The ends were cut back, 5 bases at V and 5 bases at J, with 7 bases in the middle. Germline CDR1 and CDR2: SGHTA and FQGNSA. CDR3 in amino acids: CASSNSDNEQFF. CDR3 nucleotide sequence: TGTGCCAGCAGCAACAGTGACAATGAGCAGTTCTTC.

The V gene is TRBV6-7, the J gene TRBJ1-5; maybe TRBD1 (5 bases). TRBV6-7 is classed as an ORF, of uncertain function. Trimming shortened V by 0 bases and J by 4 bases, and 7 bases separated the two germline ends. The CDR3 extends over 14 amino acids. CDR3 sequence: CASSYSGRNQPQHF. CDR3 bases: TGTGCCAGCAGTTACTCGGGGCGAAATCAGCCCCAGCATTTT.

This clonotype showed up just a few times. J is TRBJ1-2 and V is TRBV18; TRBD1 matches 10 bases. Germline V lookup: CDR1 KGHSH, CDR2 LQKENI. The CDR3 loop spans 19 amino acids. V was clipped by 2 bases and J by 2 bases; unmatched bases: 14. The CDR3 sequence is CASSPRQGAPKIPNYGYTF. CDR3 nucleotide sequence: TGTGCCAGCTCACCAAGACAGGGGGCCCCCAAGATTCCGAACTATGGCTACACCTTC.

The chain has TRBV6-1 and TRBJ1-1, with D maybe TRBD1 (5 bases). The CDR3 sequence is 13 residues long. Trimming took off 3 bases at V and 11 bases at J, with 16 bases between the two ends. Looked up from germline, CDR1 is MNHNS and CDR2 is SASEGT. The chain's CDR3 is CASSDGARTQAFF. The CDR3 region has the DNA TGTGCCAGCAGTGACGGGGCCCGCACCCAGGCTTTCTTT.

This clonotype appeared a few times. The chain links TRBV2 to TRBJ1-1; tentatively, D is TRBD1 (5 bases). The V end was cut by 5 bases, the J end by 1 base, with 8 bases between. CDR3 length: 13 amino acids. Germline V lookup: CDR1 SNHLY, CDR2 FYNNEI. CDR3 in amino acids: CASSSDRNTEAFF. CDR3 sequence (DNA): TGTGCCAGCAGTTCCGACAGGAACACTGAAGCTTTCTTT. Filled out from reference TRBV2 and TRBJ1-1, the complete variable domain reads EPEVTQTPSHQVTQMGQEVILRCVPISNHLYFYWYRQILGQKVEFLVSFYNNEISEKSEIFDDQFSVERPDGSNFTLKIRSTKLEDSAMYFCASSSDRNTEAFFGQGTRLTVV.

This clonotype was seen repeatedly, ten times or more. The chain joins TRBV18 to TRBJ2-4; D not resolved. CDR3 size: 14 residues. With 3 bases removed from V and 6 bases from J, the gap between germline ends came to 12 bases. Germline loops: CDR1 KGHSH, CDR2 LQKENI. The CDR3 region has the DNA TGTGCCAGCTCACCCGATTTCAGTAGAAACATTCAGTACTTC. This sequence encodes CASSPDFSRNIQYF.